What follows are 15 T cell receptor beta chains derived from one specimen sequenced in a study of blood T cells in healthy people across ages. A second PCR of 7 to 11 cycles used a sample-barcoded 5' primer and a J-beta primer mix. In TCRdb, the 5' RACE reads were re-called with MiXCR into one record per CDR3 protein. This table holds fewer than 1,000,000 distinct CDR3 sequences, 46% found once. Sequenced material: blood. The source is a man older than 75 in good health.

The rearrangement links TRBV20-1 to TRBJ2-5; unclear D gene. TRBJ2-1 matches the DNA end more closely, so the J call is doubtful. Germline CDR1 reads DFQATT; CDR2 reads SNEGSKA (reference sequence). This CDR3 comprises 12 residues. The CDR3 DNA reads TGCAGTGCGGCACGGTACCAAGAGACCCAGTTCTTC. This encodes CSAARYQETQFF.

There are a few counts of this clonotype. The chain couples TRBV10-3 to TRBJ2-1, with 7 bases fitting TRBD2. The CDR3 runs 14 residues. Germline V gene sequence: CDR1 ENHRY, CDR2 SYGVKD. V lost 10 bases and J lost 7; bases outside the gene matches: 13. This chain's CDR3 is CATCRGSQSNEQFF. CDR3 nucleotide sequence: TGTGCCACCTGTCGCGGGAGTCAGTCGAATGAGCAGTTCTTC.

The chain links TRBV11-1 to TRBJ2-5; D gene unclear. V was clipped by 4 bases and J by 2 bases, with 17 bases between them. The germline gives CDR1 SGHAT, CDR2 FQDESV (reference sequence). The CDR3 is made up of 16 amino acids. Here the CDR3 DNA reads TGTGCCAGCAGCTCCCGACGAGGAGTAGGGCAAGAGACCCAGTACTTC. Encoded protein: CASSSRRGVGQETQYF.

This clonotype came up a few times. The chain couples TRBV13 to TRBJ1-3; no reliable D call. The CDR3 is 15 residues long. V was clipped by 0 bases and J by 4 bases, with 10 bases between them. Germline V gives CDR1 PRHDT, CDR2 FYEKMQ (reference sequence). The CDR3 sequence: CASSLGMREGNTIYF. The CDR3 coding sequence is TGTGCCAGCAGCTTAGGCATGCGCGAGGGAAACACCATATATTTT.

V is TRBV12-3 or TRBV12-4 and J is TRBJ2-5; 7 nucleotides match TRBD2. J gave up 0 bases and V 4 bases, and 2 bases lay outside the gene matches. This CDR3 spans 14 amino acids. The CDR3 sequence: CASSWGLNQETQYF. CDR3 coding DNA: TGTGCCAGCAGTTGGGGACTAAACCAAGAGACCCAGTACTTC.

The chain combines TRBV7-3 with TRBJ2-1, with D uncertain. CDR1 and CDR2 (germline): SGHTA, FQGTGA. Trimming took 2 bases from V and 8 from J, leaving 13 bases between them. CDR3 size: 14 residues. The CDR3 loop is CASSLAGSVDEQFF. As DNA, the CDR3 is TGTGCCAGCAGCTTAGCTGGTAGTGTCGATGAGCAGTTCTTC.

V and J are TRBV3-1 and TRBJ2-1, with 10 positions matching TRBD2. V was pared by 3 bases and J by 7 bases, with 9 bases of the junction left unmatched. Germline CDR1 LGHDT, CDR2 YNNKEL (reference sequence). CDR3 length equals 16 residues. CDR3 coding DNA: TGTGCCAGCAGCCAGGCACTAGCGGGGTACGGGAATGAGCAGTTCTTC. Amino acids: CASSQALAGYGNEQFF.

The V call is TRBV5-1, the J call TRBJ1-5, with unresolved D. In germline, CDR1 is SGHRS, CDR2 YFSETQ. The ends were cut back, 4 bases at V and 2 bases at J, with 16 bases in the middle. CDR3 length equals 16 residues. The CDR3 reads CASSPEGSGGNQPQHF. As DNA, the CDR3 is TGCGCCAGCAGCCCGGAGGGCAGTGGGGGCAATCAGCCCCAGCATTTT.

This clonotype appeared once. This rearrangement joins TRBV30 to TRBJ1-1, with D perhaps TRBD1 (5 bases). CDR1 and CDR2 (germline): GTSNPN, SVGIG (reference sequence). This CDR3 spans 13 amino acids. V lost 1 base and J 3 bases, leaving 9 bases between the germline ends. The CDR3 DNA is TGTGCCTGGAGTGAGGGGCTTTACACTGAAGCTTTCTTT. It translates to CAWSEGLYTEAFF.

With regard to this clonotype: One end of the junction varies from germline; a read error may be responsible. V and J are TRBV7-2 and TRBJ2-4, with a weak D call TRBD1 (7 bases). This CDR3 is 12 amino acids long. Germline V gene data show CDR1 as SGHTA and CDR2 as FQGNSA. CDR3 nucleotide sequence: TGTGCCACCACGCAGGGGGGAAACACTCAGTACTTC. Translating it yields CATTQGGNTQYF.

The CDR3 DNA sequence: TGTGCCAGCAGTTACCTGGGCACAACGAACACTGAAGCTTTCTTT. Translating it yields CASSYLGTTNTEAFF. The V and J genes are TRBV6-6 and TRBJ1-1; D is uncertain. The germline gives CDR1 MNHNY, CDR2 SVGAGI (reference sequence). The CDR3 has 15 residues. The V and J ends lost 2 bases and 1 base respectively, with 11 bases between them.

The V call is TRBV25-1, the J call TRBJ1-6, with D maybe TRBD1 (6 bases). Germline V gene data show CDR1 as MGHDK and CDR2 as SYGVNS. The germline V and J ends were trimmed by 5 bases and 10 bases, with 12 bases remaining between them. This CDR3 contains 13 residues. CDR3 in DNA: TGTGCCAGCAGTACGACAGGTGCCTCACCCCTCCACTTT. As protein: CASSTTGASPLHF.

This clonotype is large within its sample. This could be a read error, since a much larger clone is one nucleotide away. The chain is built from TRBV12-3 or TRBV12-4 and TRBJ2-3; perhaps TRBD2 as D (5 bases). V was shortened by 5 bases and J by 1 base, with 10 bases between the two germline ends. This CDR3 spans 14 amino acids. CDR3: CASSGRGGTDTQYF. CDR3 in DNA: TGTGCCAGCAGTGGACGGGGAGGCACAGATACGCAGTATTTT.

This clonotype was observed a handful of times. A read error may explain this, as a much larger clone is one base away. J is TRBJ2-1 and V is TRBV7-2; possibly TRBD2 for D (5 bases). CDR1 and CDR2 (germline): SGHTA, FQGNSA. V was cut by 4 bases and J by 6 bases, with 16 bases left in between. The CDR3 contains 15 residues. CDR3 amino acids: CASSSDDYAFNEQFF. CDR3 coding DNA: TGTGCCAGCAGCTCCGACGACTACGCTTTCAATGAGCAGTTCTTC.

The chain links TRBV5-1 to TRBJ2-5; D assignment may be TRBD1 or TRBD2 (5 bases each). The CDR3 consists of 17 residues. Between the trimmed V and J ends, which lost 0 bases and 11 bases, there was a span of 26 bases. Looked up from germline, CDR1 is SGHRS and CDR2 is YFSETQ. The CDR3 here is CASSLAKGPGNAGEQYF. The CDR3 DNA is TGCGCCAGCAGCTTGGCCAAGGGGCCCGGGAATGCGGGTGAGCAGTACTTC.